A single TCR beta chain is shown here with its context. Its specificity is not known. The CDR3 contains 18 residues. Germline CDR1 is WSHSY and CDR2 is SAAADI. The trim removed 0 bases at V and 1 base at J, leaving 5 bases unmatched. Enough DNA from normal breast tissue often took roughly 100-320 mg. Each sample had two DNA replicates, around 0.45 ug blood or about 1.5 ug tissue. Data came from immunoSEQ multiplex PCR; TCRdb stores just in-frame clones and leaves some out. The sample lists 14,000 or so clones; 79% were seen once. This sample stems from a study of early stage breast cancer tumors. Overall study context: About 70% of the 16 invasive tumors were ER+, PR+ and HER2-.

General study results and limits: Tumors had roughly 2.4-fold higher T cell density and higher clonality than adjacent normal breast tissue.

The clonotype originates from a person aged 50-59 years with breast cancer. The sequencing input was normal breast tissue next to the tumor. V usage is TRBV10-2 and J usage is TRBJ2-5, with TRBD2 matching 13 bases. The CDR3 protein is CASSESPGTSGVQETQYF. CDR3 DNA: TGCGCCAGCAGTGAGTCTCCGGGGACTAGCGGGGTCCAAGAGACCCAGTACTTC.